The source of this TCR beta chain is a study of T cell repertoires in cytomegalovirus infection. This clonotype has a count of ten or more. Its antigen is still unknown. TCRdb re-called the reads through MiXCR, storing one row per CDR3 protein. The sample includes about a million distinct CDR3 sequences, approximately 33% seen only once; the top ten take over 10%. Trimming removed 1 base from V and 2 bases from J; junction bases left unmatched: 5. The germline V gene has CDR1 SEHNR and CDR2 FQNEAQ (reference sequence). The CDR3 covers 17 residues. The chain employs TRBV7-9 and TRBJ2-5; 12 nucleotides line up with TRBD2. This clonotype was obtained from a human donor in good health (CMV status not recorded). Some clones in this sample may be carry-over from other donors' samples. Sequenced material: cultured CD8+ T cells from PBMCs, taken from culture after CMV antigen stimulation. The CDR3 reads CASSLGTSGDPQETQYF. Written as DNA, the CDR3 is TGTGCCAGCAGCTTAGGGACTAGCGGGGATCCGCAAGAGACCCAGTACTTC.